This entry lists 8 T cell receptor beta chains sequenced from one sample in a study of persistence of HIV-infected CD4 T cells. Anti-CD3/anti-CD28 beads served as a nonspecific positive control stimulus. Sorting selected CD4+ T cells upregulating both CD40 ligand and CD69. This was the immunoSEQ version 4 assay in survey mode. Using immunoSEQ multiplex PCR, the repertoire was profiled, and TCRdb retains in-frame clones only, with some absent. The profile shows some 45,000 clones, roughly 90% of them singletons. No cognate antigen is known for these TCRs. This specimen consisted of CD4+ T cells sorted from PBMCs after approximately 18-hour stimulation, obtained from a patient who received antiretroviral therapy. All receptors derive from an adult woman with HIV who was CMV-seropositive.

V is TRBV28 and J is TRBJ2-3; D is uncertain. CDR1 is MDHEN, CDR2 SYDVKM, per germline. This CDR3 has 11 residues. V was clipped by 5 bases and J by 6 bases, with 6 bases between them. CDR3 sequence: CASSNQDTQYF. CDR3 nucleotide sequence: TGTGCCAGCAGTAACCAGGATACGCAGTATTTT.

The V gene is TRBV30, the J gene TRBJ1-4; TRBD1 is a possible D gene (6 bases). Germline-derived CDR1 and CDR2 are GTSNPN and SVGIG (reference sequence). The V and J ends lost 3 bases and 3 bases respectively, with 11 bases between them. CDR3 length equals 14 residues. The CDR3 DNA reads as TGTGCCTGGAGGCAAGGACAGCCTAATGAAAAACTGTTTTTT. Amino acid sequence: CAWRQGQPNEKLFF.

This chain connects TRBV20-1 to TRBJ1-1, with 9 bases identical to TRBD1. The CDR3 loop spans 15 amino acids. The V and J ends lost 3 bases and 4 bases, in that order; junction bases with no gene match: 9. CDR1 and CDR2 (germline): DFQATT, SNEGSKA (reference sequence). CDR3 nucleotides: TGCAGTGCTAGTTTGACAGGGGGGGATAGCACTGAAGCTTTCTTT. Protein product: CSASLTGGDSTEAFF.

This clone was counted only a few times. The chain links TRBV9 to TRBJ1-2; D is undetermined. Germline loops: CDR1 SGDLS, CDR2 YYNGEE. The length of the CDR3 is 13 residues. Trimming left V 0 bases short and J 4 bases short, with 7 bases between. In DNA form, the CDR3 reads TGTGCCAGCAGCGTAGATGTAGCCTATGGCTACACCTTC. The encoded protein is CASSVDVAYGYTF. Complete variable domain (other parts from reference TRBV9 and TRBJ1-2): DSGVTQTPKHLITATGQRVTLRCSPRSGDLSVYWYQQSLDQGLQFLIQYYNGEERAKGNILERFSAQQFPDLHSELNLSSLELGDSALYFCASSVDVAYGYTFGSGTRLTVV.

This clone has just a few counts. The chain couples TRBV3-1 (or the pseudogene TRBV3-2) to TRBJ2-2, with 11 bases fitting TRBD2. The CDR3 has 18 residues. After removal of 1 base from V and 0 bases from J, the junction contained 4 bases not matched to a gene. CDR1 and CDR2 from the germline V gene are LGHDT and YNNKEL (reference sequence). The CDR3 DNA sequence: TGTGCCAGCAGCCAAGGGTCTAGCGGGGGGACGAACACCGGGGAGCTGTTTTTT. Amino acids: CASSQGSSGGTNTGELFF.

This clone was seen a single time. This chain joins TRBV19 and TRBJ2-1; 8 bases align to TRBD1. V was pared by 6 bases and J by 1 base, with 5 bases of the junction left unmatched. CDR3 length: 15 residues. Germline V gene lookup returns CDR1 LNHDA and CDR2 SQIVND (reference sequence). CDR3 in amino acids: CASRETGDSYNEQFF. Here the CDR3 DNA reads TGTGCCAGTAGAGAGACAGGGGATTCCTACAATGAGCAGTTCTTC.

This clone has a single count. V and J are TRBV5-4 and TRBJ1-5; 7 bases are a match to TRBD1. The V gene end was trimmed by 2 bases and the J gene end by 2 bases; junction bases not matched to a gene: 1. The germline V gene has CDR1 SGHNT and CDR2 YYREEE (reference sequence). CDR3 size: 14 residues. The CDR3 sequence is CASSLTGGNQPQHF. CDR3 sequence (DNA): TGTGCCAGCAGCTTAACAGGGGGCAATCAGCCCCAGCATTTT.

This chain uses TRBV19 with TRBJ2-3; 11 bases map to TRBD1. In germline, CDR1 is LNHDA, CDR2 SQIVND (reference sequence). J lost 4 bases, V lost 4 bases, and 7 bases had no gene match. This CDR3 comprises 16 residues. As DNA, the CDR3 is TGTGCCAGTAGTACTCGGACAGGGGGCCAGTCAGATACGCAGTATTTT. The encoded protein is CASSTRTGGQSDTQYF.